The T cell receptor (beta chain) under discussion was sequenced for a study of human CD8 memory T cell subsets. Whole-study results and caveats: In the comparison of repertoires, stem-like memory and precursor exhausted T cells overlapped only minimally. Among the subsets, Chao1 estimates suggested that stem-like memory T cells were more diverse than precursor exhausted T cells.

Notes on this clonotype: Its antigen is not identified.

Negative magnetic selection enriched total CD8+ T cells. It was UMI-labeled 5' RACE by which the TCR beta libraries were made. No DNA is given; TCRdb re-called the 5' RACE reads and lists each CDR3 protein once. Its listing shows some 11,000 distinct CDR3 sequences. Sequencing was carried out using CD8+ T cells from PBMCs. The TCR originated in a human donor in good health.

This chain's CDR3 is CASSPTSDNSFEQYF. This sequence joins TRBV11-2 and TRBJ2-7. From germline, CDR1 is SGHAT and CDR2 FQNNGV. The CDR3 has 15 amino acids.